The entry below gives a single T cell receptor (beta chain) sequence along with its context. This specimen comes from a study of blood T cell repertoires in COVID-19. Study-wide background: Nucleic acid was either cDNA or gDNA, and it came from T cells, B-cell-depleted T cells, or PBMCs.

As handled by the study authors: Cell counts per sample came from amplifying reference gene primers. Sequenced by immunoSEQ multiplex PCR; TCRdb stores in-frame clones only, minus some. Clone size and V and J calls were adopted from that table, with D and trimming inferred from the DNA. Of over 15,000 clones listed, roughly 89% are singletons. Germline lookup yields CDR1 SGHAT and CDR2 FQNNGV. V was pared by 4 bases and J by 6 bases, with 9 bases of the junction left unmatched. CDR3 length equals 15 residues. This sequence was found in a woman aged 80 or over with COVID-19, enrolled during active disease. This sequence joins TRBV11-2 and TRBJ2-7; 10 bases are a match to TRBD1. The specimen was peripheral blood. CDR3 in amino acids: CASSSSWGQGSEQYF. The DNA of the CDR3 is TGTGCCAGCAGCTCCTCCTGGGGACAGGGGAGCGAGCAGTACTTC. Variable domain in full (rest from reference TRBV11-2 and TRBJ2-7): EAGVAQSPRYKIIEKRQSVAFWCNPISGHATLYWYQQILGQGPKLLIQFQNNGVVDDSQLPKDRFSAERLKGVDSTLKIQPAKLEDSAVYLCASSSSWGQGSEQYFGPGTRLTVT.